These T cell receptor beta chains were read from a single sample in a study of CD8 T cells in ankylosing spondylitis. TCRdb itself ran the 5' RACE reads through MiXCR, one entry per CDR3 protein. The table lists approximately 250,000 distinct CDR3 sequences, roughly a quarter of them singletons, with roughly 0.67% in the top ten. Sequenced sample: blood, either unsorted or a sorted T cell fraction (not recorded which). The receptors come from a male donor with ankylosing spondylitis or in good health (not recorded which). Both conserved end residues are part of each CDR3. A D gene is named only where the DNA matches it firmly. Expanded clones are given a class, and other clones once, few, many or no size at all.

V	size	D	J	CDR3	DNA
TRBV2	many	-	TRBJ2-7	CASSGGTGSSYEQYF	TGTGCCAGCAGTGGGGGGACTGGGAGCTCCTACGAGCAGTACTTC
TRBV7-9	-	TRBD2	TRBJ2-3	CASSLSGEGTDTQYF	TGTGCCAGCAGCTTATCGGGGGAGGGAACAGATACGCAGTATTTT
TRBV29-1	few	TRBD1	TRBJ2-3	CSVIGRGPDTQYF	TGCAGCGTTATTGGTAGGGGGCCAGATACGCAGTATTTT
TRBV20-1	-	TRBD1	TRBJ2-5	CSARTGPTETQYF	TGCAGTGCCCGGACAGGTCCCACCGAGACCCAGTACTTC
TRBV15	few	TRBD1	TRBJ2-1	CATTRDRGSVEQFF	TGTGCCACCACCCGGGACAGGGGGAGCGTTGAGCAGTTCTTC
TRBV29-1	few	-	TRBJ2-5	CSGRTGPIRETQYF	TGCAGCGGCAGAACAGGCCCCATCCGGGAGACCCAGTACTTC
TRBV29-1	many	-	TRBJ1-6	CSVAQGLGSPLHF	TGCAGCGTTGCCCAGGGCTTGGGATCACCCCTCCACTTT
TRBV2	many	-	TRBJ2-5	CASNGEKETQYF	TGTGCCAGCAACGGGGAAAAAGAGACCCAGTACTTC
TRBV30	-	TRBD2	TRBJ2-3	CAWSVLAGNTDTQYF	TGTGCCTGGAGTGTCCTAGCGGGGAACACAGATACGCAGTATTTT
TRBV6-1	few	-	TRBJ2-7	CASSRGQTVHEQYF	TGTGCCAGCAGCAGAGGACAGACTGTCCACGAGCAGTACTTC
TRBV18	-	-	TRBJ2-1	CASSPLASSYNEQFF	TGTGCCAGCTCACCATTGGCAAGCTCCTACAATGAGCAGTTCTTC
TRBV7-9	-	-	TRBJ2-3	CASSFIGDTQYF	TGTGCCAGCAGCTTCATCGGGGATACGCAGTATTTT
TRBV20-1	few	-	TRBJ2-3	CSAYRDSSSSTDTQYF	TGCAGTGCTTACCGGGACTCCAGCAGCTCCACAGATACGCAGTATTTT
TRBV20-1	many	-	TRBJ2-1	CSARRGHLRNEQFF	TGCAGTGCTAGACGGGGACACCTGAGGAATGAGCAGTTCTTC
TRBV29-1	few	TRBD1	TRBJ2-5	CSVAGQGGRETQYF	TGCAGCGTCGCGGGACAGGGGGGCCGAGAGACCCAGTACTTC
TRBV11-2	many	-	TRBJ2-3	CASSPGTKTGDTQYF	TGTGCCAGCAGCCCCGGGACCAAGACCGGGGATACGCAGTATTTT
TRBV10-3	-	TRBD2	TRBJ2-5	CATAGTSVETQYF	TGTGCCACCGCCGGGACTAGCGTGGAGACCCAGTACTTC
TRBV11-2	-	TRBD2	TRBJ2-2	CASSLDIGGATGELFF	TGTGCCAGCAGCTTAGATATCGGGGGGGCCACCGGGGAGCTGTTTTTT
TRBV3-1	many	TRBD1	TRBJ2-5	CASSQGGDRATRTQYF	TGTGCCAGCAGCCAAGGGGGGGACAGGGCAACCCGGACCCAGTACTTC
TRBV6-2/TRBV6-3	-	TRBD2	TRBJ2-3	CAIHSRGGRLTQYF	TGTGCCATCCACTCCCGGGGGGGCCGATTGACGCAGTATTTT
TRBV7-2	few	-	TRBJ2-3	CASSLDHGTDTQYF	TGTGCCAGCAGCTTAGATCATGGAACAGATACGCAGTATTTT
TRBV20-1	-	TRBD2	TRBJ2-1	CSATPRGGYNEQFF	TGCAGTGCAACGCCCCGGGGGGGCTACAATGAGCAGTTCTTC
TRBV6-5	few	TRBD1	TRBJ2-2	CATRQGAGELFF	TGTGCCACCAGACAGGGGGCCGGGGAGCTGTTTTTT
TRBV20-1	-	TRBD2	TRBJ2-7	CSAGTTGTKLLLSHEQYF	TGCAGTGCTGGGACCACCGGGACTAAGCTCCTTTTGAGCCACGAGCAGTACTTC
TRBV20-1	many	-	TRBJ2-3	CSAGKTRGRTDTQYF	TGCAGTGCTGGAAAGACTAGGGGGAGAACAGATACGCAGTATTTT
TRBV12-3/TRBV12-4	few	-	TRBJ2-6	CASRGNSGANVLTF	TGTGCCAGCCGGGGAAACTCTGGGGCCAACGTCCTGACTTTC
TRBV29-1	many	-	TRBJ2-4	CSVDVGTKNIQYF	TGCAGCGTTGATGTGGGGACCAAAAACATTCAGTACTTC
TRBV3-1	many	-	TRBJ2-1	CASSQDRKNEQFF	TGTGCCAGCAGCCAAGATCGAAAAAATGAGCAGTTCTTC
TRBV4-1	-	TRBD1	TRBJ2-7	CASSQAAGQGFYEQYF	TGCGCCAGCAGCCAAGCCGCGGGACAGGGTTTCTACGAGCAGTACTTC
TRBV20-1	few	TRBD1	TRBJ2-2	CSARDVRQGTTTGELFF	TGCAGTGCTAGAGATGTGAGACAGGGGACGACCACCGGGGAGCTGTTTTTT
TRBV5-4	many	TRBD2	TRBJ2-3	CASSFKGSGRAGTQYF	TGTGCCAGCAGCTTTAAAGGGTCCGGGAGGGCGGGTACGCAGTATTTT
TRBV27	-	-	TRBJ2-3	CASSDRGYTDTQYF	TGTGCCAGCAGTGACAGAGGTTACACAGATACGCAGTATTTT
TRBV18	-	-	TRBJ2-7	CASSPPRGLASEQYF	TGTGCCAGCTCACCACCGAGGGGTTTGGCCTCCGAGCAGTACTTC
TRBV20-1	-	TRBD1	TRBJ2-7	CSAAGTGAYEQYF	TGCAGTGCCGCCGGGACAGGGGCTTACGAGCAGTACTTC
TRBV20-1	-	-	TRBJ2-5	CSAWKGSKETQYF	TGCAGTGCTTGGAAGGGCAGTAAAGAGACCCAGTACTTC
TRBV29-1	few	-	TRBJ1-4	CSVVGSNEKLFF	TGCAGCGTTGTGGGTAGTAATGAAAAACTGTTTTTT
TRBV5-1	many	-	TRBJ2-3	CASSPSTGPGAQYF	TGCGCCAGCAGCCCCAGCACCGGCCCGGGAGCGCAGTATTTT
TRBV5-1	-	-	TRBJ2-1	CASSPPPGLSYNEQFF	TGCGCCAGCAGCCCACCCCCGGGACTGAGCTACAATGAGCAGTTCTTC
TRBV20-1	many	-	TRBJ1-1	CSAPRMEGTEAFF	TGCAGTGCCCCTCGAATGGAGGGCACTGAAGCTTTCTTT
TRBV15	few	-	TRBJ1-6	CATSGDRVNSPLHF	TGTGCCACCAGCGGGGATCGGGTAAATTCACCCCTCCACTTT
TRBV20-1	-	-	TRBJ1-6	CSARSGQNNSPLHF	TGCAGTGCTAGATCCGGGCAGAATAATTCACCCCTCCACTTT
TRBV12-3/TRBV12-4	many	-	TRBJ1-6	CASSLSGNNSPLHF	TGTGCCAGCAGTTTGTCAGGAAATAATTCACCCCTCCACTTT
TRBV20-1	many	-	TRBJ2-3	CSAPHTAPSTDTQYF	TGCAGTGCTCCCCATACAGCCCCCAGCACAGATACGCAGTATTTT
TRBV12-3/TRBV12-4	-	-	TRBJ2-1	CASSSHVGANEQFF	TGTGCCAGCAGTTCCCACGTAGGAGCGAATGAGCAGTTCTTC
TRBV12-3/TRBV12-4	-	-	TRBJ1-2	CASRLGRNYGYTF	TGTGCCAGCAGACTCGGACGTAACTATGGCTACACCTTC
TRBV6-1	many	-	TRBJ1-2	CASSRYSESYGYTF	TGTGCCAGCAGTCGTTATTCAGAGTCCTATGGCTACACCTTC
TRBV10-3	many	-	TRBJ1-1	CAISEALFEAFF	TGTGCCATCAGTGAAGCACTATTTGAAGCTTTCTTT
TRBV29-1	-	-	TRBJ2-7	CSVEDSSYEQYF	TGCAGCGTTGAAGACAGCTCCTACGAGCAGTACTTC
TRBV7-2	few	-	TRBJ2-5	CASSLRVWETQYF	TGTGCCAGCAGCTTAAGGGTTTGGGAGACCCAGTACTTC
TRBV20-1	-	-	TRBJ2-5	CSAATGYWETQYF	TGCAGTGCTGCTACAGGGTATTGGGAGACCCAGTACTTC
TRBV4-2	many	-	TRBJ1-1	CASSQDGAGSDTEAFF	TGTGCCAGCAGCCAAGACGGGGCAGGGTCGGACACTGAAGCTTTCTTT
TRBV10-3	few	TRBD2	TRBJ2-7	CAISEPFGLAPYEQYF	TGTGCCATCAGTGAGCCCTTCGGACTAGCCCCCTACGAGCAGTACTTC
TRBV5-6	few	TRBD2	TRBJ2-1	CASSLGRLAVHYNEQFF	TGTGCCAGCAGCTTGGGGCGACTAGCGGTTCACTACAATGAGCAGTTCTTC
TRBV20-1	many	-	TRBJ2-1	CSGQAQYNEQFF	TGCAGTGGACAGGCGCAATACAATGAGCAGTTCTTC
TRBV10-3	many	-	TRBJ2-1	CAIRGGYSSYNEQFF	TGTGCCATTAGGGGGGGGTATTCCTCCTACAATGAGCAGTTCTTC